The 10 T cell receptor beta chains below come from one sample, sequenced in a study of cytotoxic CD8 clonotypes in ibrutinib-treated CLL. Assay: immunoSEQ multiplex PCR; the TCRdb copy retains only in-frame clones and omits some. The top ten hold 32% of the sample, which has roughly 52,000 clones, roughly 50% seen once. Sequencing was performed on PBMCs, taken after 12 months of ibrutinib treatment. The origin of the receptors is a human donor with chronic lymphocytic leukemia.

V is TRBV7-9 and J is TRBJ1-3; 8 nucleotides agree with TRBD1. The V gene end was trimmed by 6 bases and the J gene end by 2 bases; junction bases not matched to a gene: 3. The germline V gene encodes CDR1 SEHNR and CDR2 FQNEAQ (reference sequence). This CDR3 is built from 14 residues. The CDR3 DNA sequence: TGTGCCAGCAGGCTGGACAGGGCTGGAAACACCATATATTTT. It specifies CASRLDRAGNTIYF.

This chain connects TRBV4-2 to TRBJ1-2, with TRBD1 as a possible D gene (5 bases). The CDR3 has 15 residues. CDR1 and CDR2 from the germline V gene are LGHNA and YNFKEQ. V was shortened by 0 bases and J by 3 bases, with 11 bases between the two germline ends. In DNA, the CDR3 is TGTGCCAGCAGCCAAGATAGGAGGGGACACTATGGCTACACCTTC. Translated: CASSQDRRGHYGYTF.

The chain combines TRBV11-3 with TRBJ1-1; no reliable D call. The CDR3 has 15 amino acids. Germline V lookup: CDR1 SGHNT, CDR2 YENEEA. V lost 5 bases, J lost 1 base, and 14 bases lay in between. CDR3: CASSPGPGENTEAFF. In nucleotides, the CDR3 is TGTGCCAGCAGCCCAGGCCCCGGGGAGAACACTGAAGCTTTCTTT.

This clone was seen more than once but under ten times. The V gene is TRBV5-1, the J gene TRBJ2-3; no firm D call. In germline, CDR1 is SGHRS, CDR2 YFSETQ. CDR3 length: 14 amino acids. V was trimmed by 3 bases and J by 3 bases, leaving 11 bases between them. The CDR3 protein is CASSSDLGTDTQYF. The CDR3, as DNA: TGCGCCAGCAGCTCTGACCTGGGGACAGATACGCAGTATTTT. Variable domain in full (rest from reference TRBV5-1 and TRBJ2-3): KAGVTQTPRYLIKTRGQQVTLSCSPISGHRSVSWYQQTPGQGLQFLFEYFSETQRNKGNFPGRFSGRQFSNSRSEMNVSTLELGDSALYLCASSSDLGTDTQYFGPGTRLTVL.

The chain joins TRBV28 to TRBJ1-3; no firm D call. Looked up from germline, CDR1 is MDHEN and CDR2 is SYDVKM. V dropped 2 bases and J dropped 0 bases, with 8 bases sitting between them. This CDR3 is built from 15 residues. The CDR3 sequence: CASSLGQLSGNTIYF. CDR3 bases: TGTGCCAGCAGTTTAGGTCAGCTCTCTGGAAACACCATATATTTT.

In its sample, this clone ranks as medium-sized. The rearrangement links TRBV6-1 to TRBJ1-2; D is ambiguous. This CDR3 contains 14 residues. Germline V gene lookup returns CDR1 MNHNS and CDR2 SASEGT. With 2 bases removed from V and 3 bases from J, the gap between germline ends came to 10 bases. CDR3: CASSEFSAYYGYTF. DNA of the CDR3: TGTGCCAGCAGTGAATTTTCCGCCTACTATGGCTACACCTTC.

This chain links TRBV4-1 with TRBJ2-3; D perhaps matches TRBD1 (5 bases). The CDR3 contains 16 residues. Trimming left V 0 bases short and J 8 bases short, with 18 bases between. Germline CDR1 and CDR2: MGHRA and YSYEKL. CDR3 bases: TGCGCCAGCAGCCAAGATGACATACAGGCACTTGGTACGCAGTATTTT. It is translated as CASSQDDIQALGTQYF.

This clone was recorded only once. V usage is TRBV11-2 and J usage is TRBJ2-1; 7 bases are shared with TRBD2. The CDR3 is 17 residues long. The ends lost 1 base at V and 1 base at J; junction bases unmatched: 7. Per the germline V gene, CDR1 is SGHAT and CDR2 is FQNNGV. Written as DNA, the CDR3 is TGTGCCAGCAGCTTAGTGGGTGCGGGAGTTTCCTACAATGAGCAGTTCTTC. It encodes CASSLVGAGVSYNEQFF.

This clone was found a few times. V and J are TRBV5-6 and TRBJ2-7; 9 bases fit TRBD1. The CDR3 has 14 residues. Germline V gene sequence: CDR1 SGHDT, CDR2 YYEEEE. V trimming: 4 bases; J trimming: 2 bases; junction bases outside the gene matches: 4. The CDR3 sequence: CASSVTGGTYEQYF. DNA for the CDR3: TGTGCCAGCAGCGTGACAGGGGGTACCTACGAGCAGTACTTC.

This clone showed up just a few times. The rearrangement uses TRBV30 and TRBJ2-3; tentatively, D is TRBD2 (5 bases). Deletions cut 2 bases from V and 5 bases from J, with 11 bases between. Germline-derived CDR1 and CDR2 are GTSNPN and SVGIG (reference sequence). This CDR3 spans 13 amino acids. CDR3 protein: CAWSRRIGDTQYF. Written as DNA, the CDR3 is TGTGCCTGGAGTCGGAGGATCGGAGATACGCAGTATTTT.